This TCR beta chain was found in a study of T cells after posttransplantation cyclophosphamide. This clone has only a few counts. CDR3 length: 14 amino acids. The germline gives CDR1 SGHNT, CDR2 YYREEE (reference sequence). With 4 bases removed from V and 5 bases from J, the gap between germline ends came to 15 bases. Treatment was busulfan-fludarabine conditioning, a marrow graft, and cyclophosphamide on days +3 and +4. Some clones are missing from TCRdb's copy, which holds only in-frame ones; the method was immunoSEQ multiplex PCR. The sample holds tens of thousands of clones, about three quarters seen once.

V and J are TRBV5-4 and TRBJ2-5; D might be TRBD2 (7 bases). The material sequenced was CD4+ T cells sorted from blood, taken 1903 days after a stem cell transplant with posttransplant cyclophosphamide. The receptor's source is a female patient in her 40s who received an allogeneic stem cell transplant from a related donor, was CMV-positive, and had no GVHD. Among the T cells, some may be from the graft donor. The CDR3 loop reads CASSPGGAAETQYF. In nucleotides, the CDR3 is TGTGCCAGCAGCCCGGGGGGCGCGGCGGAGACCCAGTACTTC.